These 14 T cell receptor beta chains were all obtained from the same sample, sequenced in a study of T-cell reconstitution after alpha-beta-depleted transplantation in children. Preparing the TCRbeta library involved the use of unique molecular identifiers. TCRdb reprocessed the PCR reads with MiXCR, giving one entry per CDR3 protein. The data show approximately 400,000 distinct CDR3 sequences, with 11% seen just once and over 4.5% held by the top ten. The material was PBMCs from the stem cell graft donor, obtained from the stem cell graft. The receptors were sampled from a human donor who donated a stem cell graft to a child with acute myeloid leukemia.

This chain uses TRBV6-5 with TRBJ2-3, with 7 positions matching TRBD2. V shed 2 bases and J 2 bases; nucleotides not matched to a gene: 13. Germline CDR1 is MNHEY and CDR2 is SVGAGI. The CDR3 loop spans 18 amino acids. The CDR3 sequence is CASSYPKSTSLPTDTQYF. In nucleotides, the CDR3 is TGTGCCAGCAGTTACCCCAAATCGACTAGCCTCCCCACAGATACGCAGTATTTT.

Comment on this clonotype: Without the conserved terminal phenylalanine or tryptophan, this CDR3 likely stems from a read error. The chain links TRBV7-2 to TRBJ2-5, with 8 bases fitting TRBD2. Germline-derived CDR1 and CDR2 are SGHTA and FQGNSA. The CDR3 runs to 17 residues. This CDR3 is CASSLVGSGAAQATQYL. The CDR3 region has the DNA TGTGCCAGCAGCTTAGTAGGTAGCGGGGCGGCTCAAGCGACCCAGTACTTG.

The sample holds a few counts of this clonotype. This chain uses TRBV7-2 with TRBJ2-7; D call uncertain. Germline assignment: CDR1 SGHTA and CDR2 FQGNSA. The CDR3 runs 13 residues. With 2 bases removed from V and 6 bases from J, the gap between germline ends came to 11 bases. CDR3 amino acids: CASSLYREGEQYF. The CDR3 nucleotides are TGTGCCAGCAGCTTATATAGGGAAGGCGAGCAGTACTTC.

This chain links TRBV18 with TRBJ1-5, with D maybe TRBD1 (6 bases). Per germline, CDR1 KGHSH and CDR2 LQKENI. This CDR3 is built from 20 residues. Trimming removed 2 bases from V and 0 bases from J, with 23 bases in between. The DNA of the CDR3 is TGTGCCAGCTCACCATTTGGGCGAGCGGGACACCTAAATAGCAATCAGCCCCAGCATTTT. Translated, it gives CASSPFGRAGHLNSNQPQHF.

This clonotype was found many times. V is TRBV12-3 or TRBV12-4 and J is TRBJ2-3, with D unresolved. With 3 bases removed from V and 2 bases from J, the gap between germline ends came to 9 bases. The CDR3 consists of 14 residues. The CDR3 nucleotides are TGTGCCAGCAGTTTTGACTCCTACACAGATACGCAGTATTTT. It translates to CASSFDSYTDTQYF.

The chain links TRBV29-1 to TRBJ2-2, with D perhaps being TRBD1 or TRBD2 (5 bases each). There are 14 residues in the CDR3. Trimming stripped 4 bases from V and 1 base from J, with 10 bases between. The V gene's germline CDR1 is SQVTM and CDR2 ANQGSEA. CDR3 nucleotide sequence: TGCAGCGTTGTAGGGACGGTGAACACCGGGGAGCTGTTTTTT. It specifies CSVVGTVNTGELFF.

CDR3 region: CSARSPALINEQFF. DNA of the CDR3: TGCAGTGCTAGAAGCCCAGCTTTAATAAATGAGCAGTTCTTC. The gene calls are TRBV20-1 and TRBJ2-1; no firm D call. The V gene's germline CDR1 is DFQATT and CDR2 SNEGSKA (reference sequence). The CDR3 contains 14 residues. Deletions cut 2 bases from V and 7 bases from J, with 15 bases between.

The chain has TRBV20-1 and TRBJ1-3, with D tentatively TRBD1 (5 bases). This CDR3 is 15 amino acids long. Trimming took off 2 bases at V and 0 bases at J, with 11 bases between the two ends. Germline CDR1 is DFQATT and CDR2 is SNEGSKA (reference sequence). CDR3 sequence (DNA): TGCAGTGCTAGACCGGGAGGGGTCTCTGGAAACACCATATATTTT. Its protein is CSARPGGVSGNTIYF.

This clonotype was seen repeatedly, ten times or more. This chain links TRBV29-1 with TRBJ1-1; no firm D call. Between the trimmed V and J ends, which lost 3 bases and 4 bases, there was a span of 9 bases. Germline V lookup: CDR1 SQVTM, CDR2 ANQGSEA. The CDR3 has 12 residues. CDR3 amino acids: CSVEHSLTEAFF. CDR3 DNA sequence: TGCAGCGTTGAGCACAGTCTCACTGAAGCTTTCTTT. The whole variable domain, filled in from reference TRBV29-1 and TRBJ1-1, reads SAVISQKPSRDICQRGTSLTIQCQVDSQVTMMFWYRQQPGQSLTLIATANQGSEATYESGFVIDKFPISRPNLTFSTLTVSNMSPEDSSIYLCSVEHSLTEAFFGQGTRLTVV.

This clonotype turned up a few times. This chain links TRBV29-1 with TRBJ2-2, with TRBD1 matching 7 bases. Germline-derived CDR1 and CDR2 are SQVTM and ANQGSEA. The CDR3 sequence is 14 residues long. V gave up 7 bases and J gave up 1 base; unmatched junction bases: 6. The CDR3 sequence: CSATGTVNTGELFF. The DNA for the CDR3 is TGCAGCGCAACCGGGACAGTGAACACCGGGGAGCTGTTTTTT.

Ten or more counts support this clonotype. This chain connects TRBV24-1 to TRBJ2-1; a possible D gene is TRBD2 (5 bases). The CDR3 runs 13 residues. V dropped 6 bases and J dropped 6 bases, with 11 bases sitting between them. The germline gives CDR1 KGHDR, CDR2 SFDVKD. CDR3 sequence reads: CATSSGKGNEQFF. CDR3 DNA sequence: TGTGCCACCAGTAGCGGAAAGGGCAATGAGCAGTTCTTC.

This clonotype was counted between two and nine times. The chain recombines TRBV7-2 with TRBJ2-2; 8 bases match TRBD2. Germline V CDR1 and CDR2: SGHTA, FQGNSA. This CDR3 comprises 15 residues. With 5 bases clipped from V and 5 bases from J, the junction kept 7 bases outside the gene matches. The CDR3 loop is CASSPWTSSTGELFF. CDR3 nucleotide sequence: TGTGCCAGCAGCCCCTGGACTAGCTCTACCGGGGAGCTGTTTTTT. Using reference TRBV7-2 and TRBJ2-2 for the parts outside the CDR3, the full variable domain is GAGVSQSPSNKVTEKGKDVELRCDPISGHTALYWYRQSLGQGLEFLIYFQGNSAPDKSGLPSDRFSAERTGGSVSTLTIQRTQQEDSAVYLCASSPWTSSTGELFFGEGSRLTVL.

The V and J genes are TRBV5-6 and TRBJ2-5; weak D call: TRBD2 (6 bases). Germline CDR1 is SGHDT and CDR2 is YYEEEE. Trimming removed 0 bases from V and 7 bases from J, with 13 bases in between. The CDR3 runs 14 residues. The CDR3 loop reads CASSLDVVGGTQYF. Written as DNA, the CDR3 is TGTGCCAGCAGCTTGGATGTGGTGGGAGGGACCCAGTACTTC. The complete variable domain, with remaining parts taken from reference TRBV5-6 and TRBJ2-5, reads DAGVTQSPTHLIKTRGQQVTLRCSPKSGHDTVSWYQQALGQGPQFIFQYYEEEERQRGNFPDRFSGHQFPNYSSELNVNALLLGDSALYLCASSLDVVGGTQYFGPGTRLLVL.

This clonotype was observed a few times. The CDR3, as DNA: TGTGCCACCAGCAGAGGAAACCTTCAGGGACCTAATTCACCCCTCCACTTT. This codes for CATSRGNLQGPNSPLHF. The genes are TRBV15 and TRBJ1-6; perhaps TRBD1 as D (5 bases). Trimming stripped 1 base from V and 6 bases from J, with 16 bases between. Germline CDR1 and CDR2: LNHNV and YYDKDF (reference sequence). CDR3 length: 17 amino acids. The variable domain in full, with the rest retrieved from reference TRBV15 and TRBJ1-6, is DAMVIQNPRYQVTQFGKPVTLSCSQTLNHNVMYWYQQKSSQAPKLLFHYYDKDFNNEADTPDNFQSRRPNTSFCFLDIRSPGLGDTAMYLCATSRGNLQGPNSPLHFGNGTRLTVT.